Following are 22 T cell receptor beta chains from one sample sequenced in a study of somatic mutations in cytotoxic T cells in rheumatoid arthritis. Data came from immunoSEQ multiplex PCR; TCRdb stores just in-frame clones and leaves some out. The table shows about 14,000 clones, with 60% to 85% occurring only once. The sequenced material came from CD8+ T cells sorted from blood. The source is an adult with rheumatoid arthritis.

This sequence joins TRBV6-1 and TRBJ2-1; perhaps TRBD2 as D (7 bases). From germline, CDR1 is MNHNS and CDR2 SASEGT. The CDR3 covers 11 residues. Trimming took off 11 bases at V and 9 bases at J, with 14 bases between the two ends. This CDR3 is CALRGAGEQFF. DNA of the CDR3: TGTGCCCTACGGGGGGCAGGTGAGCAGTTCTTC.

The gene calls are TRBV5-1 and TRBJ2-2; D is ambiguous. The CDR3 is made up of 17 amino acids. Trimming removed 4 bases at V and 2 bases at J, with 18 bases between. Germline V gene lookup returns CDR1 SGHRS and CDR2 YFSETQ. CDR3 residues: CASSLPSGDFNTGELFF. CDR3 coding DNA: TGCGCCAGCAGCCTGCCTTCGGGCGACTTTAACACCGGGGAGCTGTTTTTT.

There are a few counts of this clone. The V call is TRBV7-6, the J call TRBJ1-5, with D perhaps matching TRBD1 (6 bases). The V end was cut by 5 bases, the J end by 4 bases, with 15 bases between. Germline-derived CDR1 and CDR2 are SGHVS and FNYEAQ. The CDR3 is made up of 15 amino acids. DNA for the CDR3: TGTGCCAGCAGCCTTAGCACAGGGTGGAATCAGCCCCAGCATTTT. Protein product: CASSLSTGWNQPQHF.

In DNA form, the CDR3 reads TGTGCCAGCAGTGATGGTGGCGGTGGCTACACCTTC. Protein sequence: CASSDGGGGYTF. The rearrangement links TRBV2 to TRBJ1-2; D unresolved. This CDR3 has 12 residues. Trimming cost V 3 bases and J 7 bases, with 9 bases left between them. The germline CDR1 and CDR2 sequences are SNHLY and FYNNEI.

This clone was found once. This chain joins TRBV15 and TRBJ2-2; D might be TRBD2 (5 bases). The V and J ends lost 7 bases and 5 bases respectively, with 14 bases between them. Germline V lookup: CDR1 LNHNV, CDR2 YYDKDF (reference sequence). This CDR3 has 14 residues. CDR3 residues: CATNPLPGTGELFF. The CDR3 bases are TGTGCCACCAACCCCCTGCCGGGAACCGGGGAGCTGTTTTTT.

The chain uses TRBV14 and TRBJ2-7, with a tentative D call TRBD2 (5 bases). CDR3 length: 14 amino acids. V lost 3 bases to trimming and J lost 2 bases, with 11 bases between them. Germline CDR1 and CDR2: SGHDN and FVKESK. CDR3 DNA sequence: TGTGCCAGCAGCCACTCATGGGGAGCCTACGAGCAGTACTTC. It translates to CASSHSWGAYEQYF.

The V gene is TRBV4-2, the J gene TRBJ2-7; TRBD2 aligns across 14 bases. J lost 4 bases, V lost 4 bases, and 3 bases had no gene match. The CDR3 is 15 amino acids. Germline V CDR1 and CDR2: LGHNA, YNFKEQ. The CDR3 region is CASSPGTSGSYEQYF. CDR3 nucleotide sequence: TGTGCCAGCAGCCCGGGGACTAGCGGGAGTTACGAGCAGTACTTC.

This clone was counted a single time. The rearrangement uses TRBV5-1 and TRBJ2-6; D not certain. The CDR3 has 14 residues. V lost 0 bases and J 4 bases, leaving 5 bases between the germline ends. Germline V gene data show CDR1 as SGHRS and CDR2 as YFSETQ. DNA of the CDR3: TGCGCCAGCAGCTTGGGGATGGGGGCCAACGTCCTGACTTTC. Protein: CASSLGMGANVLTF.

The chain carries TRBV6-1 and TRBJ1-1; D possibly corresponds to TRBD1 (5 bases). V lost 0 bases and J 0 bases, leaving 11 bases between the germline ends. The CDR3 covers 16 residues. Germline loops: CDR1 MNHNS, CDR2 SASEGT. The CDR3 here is CASSEARVTLNTEAFF. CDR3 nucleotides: TGTGCCAGCAGTGAAGCCAGGGTCACTTTGAACACTGAAGCTTTCTTT.

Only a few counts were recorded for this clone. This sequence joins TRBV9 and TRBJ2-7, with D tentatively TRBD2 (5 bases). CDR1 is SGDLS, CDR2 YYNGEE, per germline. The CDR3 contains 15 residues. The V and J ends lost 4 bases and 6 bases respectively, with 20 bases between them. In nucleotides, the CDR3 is TGTGCCAGCAGCTCCTCGGGGAATCAGCTTTCCGAGCAGTACTTC. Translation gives CASSSSGNQLSEQYF.

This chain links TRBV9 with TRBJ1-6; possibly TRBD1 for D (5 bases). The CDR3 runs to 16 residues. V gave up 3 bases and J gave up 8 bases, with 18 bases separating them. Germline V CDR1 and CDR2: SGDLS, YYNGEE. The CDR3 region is CASSAPTAVGDSPLHF. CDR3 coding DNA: TGTGCCAGCAGCGCACCGACAGCGGTGGGTGATTCACCCCTCCACTTT.

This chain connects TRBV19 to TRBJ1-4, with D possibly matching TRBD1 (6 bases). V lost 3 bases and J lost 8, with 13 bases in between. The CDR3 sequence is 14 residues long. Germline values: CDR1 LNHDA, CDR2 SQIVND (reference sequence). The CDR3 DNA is TGTGCCAGTAGTATTTTAGGGACACCCGAAAAACTGTTTTTT. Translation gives CASSILGTPEKLFF.

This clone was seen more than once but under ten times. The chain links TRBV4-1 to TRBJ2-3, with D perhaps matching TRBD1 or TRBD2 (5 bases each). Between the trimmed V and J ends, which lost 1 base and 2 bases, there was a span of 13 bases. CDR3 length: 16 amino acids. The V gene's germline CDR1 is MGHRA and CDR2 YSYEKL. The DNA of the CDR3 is TGCGCCAGCAGCCAAGTGGGGGAAACCTACACAGATACGCAGTATTTT. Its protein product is CASSQVGETYTDTQYF.

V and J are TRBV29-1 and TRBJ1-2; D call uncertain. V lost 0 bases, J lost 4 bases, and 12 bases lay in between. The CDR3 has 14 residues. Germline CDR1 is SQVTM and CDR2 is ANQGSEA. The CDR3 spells CSVEDSASIYGYTF. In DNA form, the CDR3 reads TGCAGCGTTGAAGATAGCGCATCAATCTATGGCTACACCTTC.

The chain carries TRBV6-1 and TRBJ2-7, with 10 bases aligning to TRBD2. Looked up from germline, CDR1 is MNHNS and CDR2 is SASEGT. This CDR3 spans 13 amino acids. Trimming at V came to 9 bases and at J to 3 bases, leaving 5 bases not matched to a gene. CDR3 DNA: TGTGCCAGTTCACTAGCGGGATACTACGAGCAGTACTTC. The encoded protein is CASSLAGYYEQYF.

CDR3 nucleotides: TGTGCCAGCAGTTCCACTAGCGGGGTCTGGCCCCTCCAAGAGACCCAGTACTTC. Translated: CASSSTSGVWPLQETQYF. The chain has TRBV28 and TRBJ2-5; 10 bases are shared with TRBD2. The V and J ends lost 4 bases and 1 base, in that order; junction bases with no gene match: 12. From germline, CDR1 is MDHEN and CDR2 SYDVKM. The CDR3 contains 18 residues.

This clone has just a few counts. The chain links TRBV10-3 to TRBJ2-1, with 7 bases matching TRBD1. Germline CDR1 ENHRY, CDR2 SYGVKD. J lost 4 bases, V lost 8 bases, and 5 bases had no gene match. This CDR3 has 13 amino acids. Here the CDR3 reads CAISGTAYNEQFF. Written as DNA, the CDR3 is TGTGCCATCTCCGGGACAGCATACAATGAGCAGTTCTTC.

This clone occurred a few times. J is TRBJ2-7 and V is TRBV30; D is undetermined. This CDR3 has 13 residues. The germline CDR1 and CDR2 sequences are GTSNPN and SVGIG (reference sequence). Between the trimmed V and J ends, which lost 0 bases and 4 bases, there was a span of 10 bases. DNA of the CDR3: TGTGCCTGGAGTGTGGGCGCTCGGTACGAGCAGTACTTC. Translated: CAWSVGARYEQYF.

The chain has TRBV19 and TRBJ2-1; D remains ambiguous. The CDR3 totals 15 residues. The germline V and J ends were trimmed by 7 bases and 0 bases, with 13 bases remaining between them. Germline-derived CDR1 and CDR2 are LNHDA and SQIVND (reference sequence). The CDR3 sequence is CASKSWMSSYNEQFF. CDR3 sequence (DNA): TGTGCCAGTAAATCCTGGATGAGCTCCTACAATGAGCAGTTCTTC.

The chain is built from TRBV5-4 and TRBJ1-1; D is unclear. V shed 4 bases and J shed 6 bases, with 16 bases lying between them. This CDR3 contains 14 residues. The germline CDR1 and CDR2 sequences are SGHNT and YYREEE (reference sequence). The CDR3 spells CASSVTGSFPEAFF. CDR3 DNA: TGTGCCAGCAGCGTCACGGGGAGTTTCCCTGAAGCTTTCTTT.

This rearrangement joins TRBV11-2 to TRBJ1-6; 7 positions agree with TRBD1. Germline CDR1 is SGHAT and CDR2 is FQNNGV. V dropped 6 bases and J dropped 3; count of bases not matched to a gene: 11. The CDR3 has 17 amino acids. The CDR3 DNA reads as TGTGCCAGCAGAGTAGAAGGGACAGACCTCTATAATTCACCCCTCCACTTT. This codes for CASRVEGTDLYNSPLHF.

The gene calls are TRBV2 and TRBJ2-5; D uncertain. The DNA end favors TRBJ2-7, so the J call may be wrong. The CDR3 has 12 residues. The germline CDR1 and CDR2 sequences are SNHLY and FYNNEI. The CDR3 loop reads CASSEARYEQYF. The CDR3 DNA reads TGTGCCAGCAGTGAGGCCCGCTACGAGCAGTACTTC.